These 3 T cell receptor beta chains were all obtained from the same sample, sequenced in a study of beta chain features in type 1 diabetes. The study, taken as a whole, reports: Patients with Type 1 diabetes showed moderately but significantly shorter TCRB CDR3s in all four CD4+ subsets.

Antigen specificity for these receptors is unknown. Reverse transcribing all isolated RNA meant expressed TCRB transcripts were sequenced. Method: immunoSEQ multiplex PCR; TCRdb's copy keeps in-frame clones and lacks some. The sample records approximately 360,000 clones, 10% to 15% being singletons. Input material: naive CD4+ T cells from blood. These receptors originate from a woman in her late teens or twenties with type 1 diabetes.

The chain uses TRBV9 and TRBJ2-5; 9 bases agree with TRBD1. This CDR3 is 16 amino acids long. V lost 0 bases to trimming and J lost 4 bases; unmatched junction nucleotides: 7. Germline lookup yields CDR1 SGDLS and CDR2 YYNGEE. The CDR3, as DNA: TGTGCCAGCAGCGTAGGGGGACAGGGATTGGGAGAGACCCAGTACTTC. It specifies CASSVGGQGLGETQYF.

This clone was counted between two and nine times. The rearrangement uses TRBV19 and TRBJ1-5, with TRBD1 matching over 8 bases. The CDR3 is 14 residues long. J was trimmed by 5 bases and V by 5 bases; bases with no gene match: 5. The V gene's germline CDR1 is LNHDA and CDR2 SQIVND (reference sequence). CDR3 loop: CASSGTGGYQPQHF. CDR3 bases: TGTGCCAGTAGTGGGACAGGTGGGTATCAGCCCCAGCATTTT. Variable domain in full (rest from reference TRBV19 and TRBJ1-5): DGGITQSPKYLFRKEGQNVTLSCEQNLNHDAMYWYRQDPGQGLRLIYYSQIVNDFQKGDIAEGYSVSREKKESFPLTVTSAQKNPTAFYLCASSGTGGYQPQHFGDGTRLSIL.

Details on this clone: Other DNA variants within this sample encode the same CDR3. J is TRBJ2-7 and V is TRBV7-2; no firm D call. The germline V and J ends were trimmed by 5 bases and 4 bases, with 6 bases remaining between them. The CDR3 has 11 residues. CDR1 is SGHTA, CDR2 FQGNSA, per germline. The CDR3 loop is CASSPLYEQYF. In nucleotides, the CDR3 is TGTGCCAGCAGCCCTCTATACGAGCAGTACTTC.